The 6 T cell receptor beta chains below were found in one sample sequenced in a study of blood T cell repertoires in COVID-19. Measured with immunoSEQ multiplex PCR; TCRdb has only the in-frame clones, and not every one. The sample records hundreds of thousands of clones, roughly 87% being singletons. Sequencing used PBMCs or T cells enriched from blood (not recorded which). The receptor source for this set is a woman aged 25 to 39 who had recovered from COVID-19.

V gene TRBV6-1 combines with J gene TRBJ2-7; no firm D call. V was cut by 0 bases and J by 3 bases, with 9 bases left in between. Germline CDR1 reads MNHNS; CDR2 reads SASEGT. The CDR3 length is 14 residues. This CDR3 reads CASSEALGYYEQYF. CDR3 nucleotides: TGTGCCAGCAGTGAAGCGCTCGGGTACTACGAGCAGTACTTC.

V usage is TRBV28 and J usage is TRBJ1-2, with 7 positions matching TRBD1. This CDR3 has 15 residues. From germline, CDR1 is MDHEN and CDR2 SYDVKM. The V segment lost 5 bases and the J segment 4 bases; nucleotides outside the gene matches: 10. The CDR3 sequence: CASSQDREVLYGYTF. Written as DNA, the CDR3 is TGTGCCAGCAGTCAAGACAGGGAGGTTCTCTATGGCTACACCTTC.

This CDR3 is CASSERPRGFTDTQYF. CDR3 DNA sequence: TGCGCCAGCAGTGAGCGGCCTCGAGGGTTTACAGATACGCAGTATTTT. The V call is TRBV10-1, the J call TRBJ2-3; a possible D gene is TRBD2 (5 bases). The V and J ends lost 2 bases and 3 bases respectively, with 15 bases between them. Germline V gives CDR1 WNHNN, CDR2 SYGVQD (reference sequence). The CDR3 totals 16 residues.

This clone was seen once. This chain joins TRBV30 and TRBJ1-6; the D gene is possibly TRBD1 (5 bases). The CDR3 covers 13 residues. Trimming shortened V by 3 bases and J by 7 bases, and 10 bases separated the two germline ends. In germline, CDR1 is GTSNPN, CDR2 SVGIG (reference sequence). CDR3 coding DNA: TGTGCCTGGAGCGAGGGGAGGAATTCACCCCTCCACTTT. This sequence encodes CAWSEGRNSPLHF.

This clone has a handful of counts. The rearrangement joins TRBV10-3 to TRBJ2-7, with D possibly TRBD1 on 6 matching bases. The CDR3 consists of 17 residues. Trimming removed 3 bases at V and 2 bases at J, with 20 bases between. Germline CDR1 ENHRY, CDR2 SYGVKD. DNA for the CDR3: TGTGCCATCAGTGAATACCGGGACACCCTAAAAGCCTACGAGCAGTACTTC. It translates to CAISEYRDTLKAYEQYF.

This rearrangement joins TRBV3-1 (or the pseudogene TRBV3-2) to TRBJ1-2; TRBD1 agrees at 9 bases. The CDR3 spans 15 residues. CDR1 and CDR2 from the germline V gene are LGHDT and YNNKEL (reference sequence). V was clipped by 4 bases and J by 4 bases; unmatched bases: 7. The CDR3 sequence is CASSLRDRVSYGYTF. CDR3 sequence (DNA): TGTGCCAGCAGCCTAAGGGACAGGGTGAGCTATGGCTACACCTTC.